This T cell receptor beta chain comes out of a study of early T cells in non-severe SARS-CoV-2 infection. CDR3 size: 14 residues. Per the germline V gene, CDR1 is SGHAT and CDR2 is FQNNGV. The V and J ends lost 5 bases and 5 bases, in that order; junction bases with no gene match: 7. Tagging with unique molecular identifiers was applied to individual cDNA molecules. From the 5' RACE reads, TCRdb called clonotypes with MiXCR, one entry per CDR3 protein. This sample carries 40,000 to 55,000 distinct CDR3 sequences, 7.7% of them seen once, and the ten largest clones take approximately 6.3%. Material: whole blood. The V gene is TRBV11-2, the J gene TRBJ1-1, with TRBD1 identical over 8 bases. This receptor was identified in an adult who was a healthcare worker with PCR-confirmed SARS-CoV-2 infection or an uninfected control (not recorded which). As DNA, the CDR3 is TGTGCCAGCAGCCCCCGACAGGGGTCAACTGAAGCTTTCTTT. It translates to CASSPRQGSTEAFF.